This record concerns one TCR beta chain sequence. The record originates from a study of T cell changes during pregnancy in multiple sclerosis. Measured with immunoSEQ multiplex PCR; TCRdb has only the in-frame clones, and not every one. Of tens of thousands of clones in the sample, more than 85% are singletons; the top ten hold roughly 0.5%. In germline, CDR1 is SGHVS, CDR2 FQNEAQ. V was clipped by 6 bases and J by 4 bases; unmatched bases: 4. This CDR3 spans 13 amino acids. This sequence joins TRBV7-8 and TRBJ1-2; 8 bases line up with TRBD1. This sample comprised CD4+ T cells from peripheral blood mononuclear cells, obtained in the second trimester of pregnancy. The origin of this receptor is a female donor in good health, enrolled as a control in a pregnancy study. This CDR3 is CASSSDRAYGYTF. CDR3 sequence (DNA): TGTGCCAGCAGTTCGGACAGGGCCTATGGCTACACCTTC.